The 23 T cell receptor beta chains below all came from one sample that was sequenced in a study of blood T cells in healthy people across ages. The use of a sample-barcoded 5' primer and a J-beta primer mix characterized a second PCR of roughly 7 to 11 cycles. TCRdb redid the calling of the 5' RACE reads with MiXCR, one entry per CDR3 protein. This sample has some 900,000 distinct CDR3 sequences, with 40% to 60% found just once. Sequenced material: blood. The receptors were gathered from a man between 25 and 39 years old in good health.

The gene calls are TRBV20-1 and TRBJ2-7; 8 bases fit TRBD2. CDR3 length: 14 residues. V shed 0 bases, J shed 4 bases, and the junction held 5 bases outside the gene matches. Germline values: CDR1 DFQATT, CDR2 SNEGSKA (reference sequence). DNA for the CDR3: TGCAGTGCTAGAGACCCGCCGGGGGGGTACGAGCAGTACTTC. Its translation is CSARDPPGGYEQYF.

With regard to this clonotype: A read error may be the cause here, since a much bigger clone is one base away. The V call is TRBV3-1, the J call TRBJ1-2; maybe TRBD1 (6 bases). There are 13 residues in the CDR3. CDR1 and CDR2 from the germline V gene are LGHDT and YNNKEL (reference sequence). V was shortened by 6 bases and J by 5 bases, with 13 bases between the two germline ends. Here the CDR3 DNA reads TGTGCCAGCAGTTTTGGGGGCCGATATGGCTACACCTTC. Protein product: CASSFGGRYGYTF.

This clonotype was detected only a few times. The chain couples TRBV18 to TRBJ2-5; D remains ambiguous. Judging by the DNA end, TRBJ2-7 fits better; the J call may be wrong. The germline V gene encodes CDR1 KGHSH and CDR2 LQKENI. This CDR3 spans 13 amino acids. CDR3 sequence: CASSPVERHEQYF. CDR3 nucleotides: TGTGCCAGCTCACCAGTCGAGAGGCACGAGCAGTACTTC.

The CDR3 sequence: CASSFRGSSTEAFF. The CDR3 DNA sequence: TGTGCCAGCAGTTTTAGGGGTAGTTCTACTGAAGCTTTCTTT. The chain employs TRBV27 and TRBJ1-1; a weak D match, TRBD1 (5 bases). The germline V and J ends were trimmed by 3 bases and 5 bases, with 13 bases remaining between them. Germline V CDR1 and CDR2: MNHEY, SMNVEV (reference sequence). The CDR3 sequence is 14 residues long.

The chain links TRBV6-2 or TRBV6-3 to TRBJ2-7; tentatively, D is TRBD1 (5 bases). Germline CDR1 is MNHEY and CDR2 is SVGEGT. V was cut by 0 bases and J by 1 base, with 7 bases left in between. This CDR3 has 14 amino acids. This chain's CDR3 is CASSYSDTSYEQYF. CDR3 DNA sequence: TGTGCCAGCAGTTACTCGGACACGTCCTACGAGCAGTACTTC.

The V gene is TRBV4-1, the J gene TRBJ2-4; D might be TRBD1 (5 bases). Germline lookup yields CDR1 MGHRA and CDR2 YSYEKL. CDR3 length equals 17 residues. Trimming shortened V by 0 bases and J by 1 base, and 13 bases separated the two germline ends. In DNA, the CDR3 is TGCGCCAGCAGCCAAGAGCGAGAGTCAGGGGCCAAAAACATTCAGTACTTC. Translated, it gives CASSQERESGAKNIQYF.

This clonotype was observed a few times. The chain couples TRBV12-3 or TRBV12-4 to TRBJ2-5, with D maybe TRBD2 (7 bases). Near its end, the DNA agrees better with TRBJ2-7, so the J call may be wrong. The CDR3 loop spans 16 amino acids. In nucleotides, the CDR3 is TGTGCCAGCAGGGGGAGGGGGGGTCAGGGCTTTCGCGAGCAGTACTTC. Protein product: CASRGRGGQGFREQYF.

The chain joins TRBV6-5 to TRBJ2-1; the match to TRBD1 covers 8 bases. Germline V gives CDR1 MNHEY, CDR2 SVGAGI. This CDR3 spans 14 amino acids. The junction had 6 bases not matched to a gene; V was cut back by 9 bases and J by 2 bases. This chain's CDR3 is CASSRTGPYNEQFF. The CDR3 DNA follows: TGTGCCAGTTCTCGGACAGGGCCCTACAATGAGCAGTTCTTC.

The J gene is TRBJ2-1, the V gene TRBV5-1; D is unclear. This CDR3 spans 17 amino acids. Germline V gives CDR1 SGHRS, CDR2 YFSETQ. V lost 2 bases and J lost 0, with 15 bases in between. The CDR3 DNA reads TGCGCCAGCAGCTTCCCTCGGGTAGGCAGCTCCTACAATGAGCAGTTCTTC. Encoded protein: CASSFPRVGSSYNEQFF.

The genes are TRBV4-1 and TRBJ2-3, with D perhaps TRBD1 (6 bases). Germline V lookup: CDR1 MGHRA, CDR2 YSYEKL. With 6 bases removed from V and 7 bases from J, the gap between germline ends came to 23 bases. The CDR3 is 16 residues long. This CDR3 reads CASSPLTGLQGNTQYF. CDR3 nucleotide sequence: TGCGCCAGCAGTCCCCTGACTGGACTCCAGGGGAATACGCAGTATTTT.

The CDR3 region is CASSQGAGTNYGYTF. In DNA, the CDR3 is TGTGCCAGCAGCCAGGGGGCGGGAACTAACTATGGCTACACCTTC. V gene TRBV3-1 combines with J gene TRBJ1-2, with TRBD1 as a possible D gene (6 bases). Germline lookup yields CDR1 LGHDT and CDR2 YNNKEL (reference sequence). The V gene lost 3 bases and the J gene lost 0 bases, with 11 bases spanning the gap. The CDR3 is made up of 15 amino acids.

The J gene is TRBJ2-1, the V gene TRBV6-6; D may match TRBD1 or TRBD2 (5 bases each). V was cut by 6 bases and J by 1 base, with 10 bases left in between. Germline CDR1 and CDR2: MNHNY and SVGAGI (reference sequence). The length of the CDR3 is 14 residues. DNA of the CDR3: TGTGCCAGCAGCCTCAGGGAGTCCTACAATGAGCAGTTCTTC. This codes for CASSLRESYNEQFF.

The rearrangement joins TRBV24-1 to TRBJ1-5; TRBD1 agrees at 8 bases. The CDR3 length is 15 residues. The trim removed 3 bases at V and 4 bases at J, leaving 4 bases unmatched. Germline CDR1 is KGHDR and CDR2 is SFDVKD. In DNA, the CDR3 is TGTGCCACCAGTGATAACAGGGGGGCGAATCAGCCCCAGCATTTT. Encoded protein: CATSDNRGANQPQHF.

This clonotype has only a few counts. The chain has TRBV27 and TRBJ2-3; 11 positions agree with TRBD2. The CDR3 has 16 residues. CDR1 MNHEY and CDR2 SMNVEV come from the germline V gene (reference sequence). Trimming removed 4 bases from V and 5 bases from J; junction bases left unmatched: 8. The CDR3 sequence is CASSWYSGGAIDTQYF. CDR3 nucleotides: TGTGCCAGCAGTTGGTATAGCGGGGGGGCCATAGATACGCAGTATTTT.

The chain employs TRBV18 and TRBJ2-3, with 8 bases fitting TRBD2. Unmatched junction bases numbered 5, after V lost 3 bases and J lost 0 bases. Germline V gene sequence: CDR1 KGHSH, CDR2 LQKENI. The CDR3 is 16 amino acids. The CDR3 region is CASSPRGAYSTDTQYF. The CDR3 DNA sequence: TGTGCCAGCTCACCGCGGGGGGCCTACAGCACAGATACGCAGTATTTT.

The chain uses TRBV6-1 and TRBJ2-5, with D uncertain. The J call may be wrong; the DNA end is better matched by TRBJ2-7. This CDR3 has 14 residues. Germline CDR1 is MNHNS and CDR2 is SASEGT. The CDR3 reads CASSESIVLYEQYF. The CDR3, as DNA: TGTGCCAGCAGTGAAAGTATCGTCCTCTACGAGCAGTACTTC.

The chain is built from TRBV6-1 and TRBJ2-1; D ambiguous. Germline CDR1 is MNHNS and CDR2 is SASEGT. This CDR3 contains 13 residues. V was pared by 0 bases and J by 8 bases, with 8 bases between. The CDR3 loop is CASSEAPGYEQFF. The CDR3, as DNA: TGTGCCAGCAGTGAAGCGCCAGGTTATGAGCAGTTCTTC.

The chain combines TRBV21-1 with TRBJ1-2; the table's D call, TRBD1, was not checked against the DNA. TRBV21-1 is flagged as a pseudogene. This CDR3 has 13 residues. CDR3 sequence (DNA): TGTGCCAGCAGCCAGCACAGGGGCTATGGCTACACCTTC. Amino acid sequence: CASSQHRGYGYTF.

This rearrangement joins TRBV3-1 to TRBJ1-1, with D tentatively TRBD1 (5 bases). The CDR3 totals 15 residues. Germline V lookup: CDR1 LGHDT, CDR2 YNNKEL (reference sequence). V gave up 0 bases and J gave up 10 bases, with 18 bases separating them. Here the CDR3 DNA reads TGTGCCAGCAGCCAAGAAGGCCCGGGGGAGAAGGGAGCTTTCTTT. Translation: CASSQEGPGEKGAFF. Based on the CDR3 plus reference TRBV3-1 and TRBJ1-1, the full variable domain is DTAVSQTPKYLVTQMGNDKSIKCEQNLGHDTMYWYKQDSKKFLKIMFSYNNKELIINETVPNRFSPKSPDKAHLNLHINSLELGDSAVYFCASSQEGPGEKGAFFGQGTRLTVV.

The rearrangement uses TRBV4-3 and TRBJ2-3; D is ambiguous. The CDR3 runs to 17 residues. Trimming removed 0 bases at V and 0 bases at J, with 13 bases between. Germline assignment: CDR1 LGHNA and CDR2 YSLEER. The CDR3 sequence is CASSQDPAAPSTDTQYF. CDR3 coding DNA: TGCGCCAGCAGCCAAGATCCGGCGGCGCCTAGCACAGATACGCAGTATTTT.

CDR3 region: CASSPLGGQVTDTQYF. The CDR3 coding sequence is TGTGCCAGCAGCCCCCTCGGGGGGCAAGTCACAGATACGCAGTATTTT. This chain uses TRBV11-3 with TRBJ2-3; maybe TRBD2 (7 bases). This CDR3 is built from 16 residues. Germline-derived CDR1 and CDR2 are SGHNT and YENEEA. Trimming pared 5 bases from V and 2 bases from J, leaving 17 bases between.

This clonotype was recorded a few times. V usage is TRBV3-1 and J usage is TRBJ2-4; tentatively, D is TRBD2 (5 bases). Germline V gene lookup returns CDR1 LGHDT and CDR2 YNNKEL (reference sequence). CDR3 length equals 14 residues. V was pared by 5 bases and J by 11 bases, with 19 bases between. The CDR3 protein is CASSVRTGRSFQYF. DNA for the CDR3: TGTGCCAGCAGCGTACGGACTGGCCGAAGTTTTCAGTACTTC.

A word on this clonotype: Because it lacks the conserved phenylalanine or tryptophan at the end, this CDR3 is likely a read error. The gene calls are TRBV7-7 and TRBJ2-1, with 9 bases aligning to TRBD2. The germline V gene encodes CDR1 SSHAT and CDR2 FNYEAQ (reference sequence). This CDR3 has 15 residues. Here the CDR3 reads CASSATSGGLNEQFL. The CDR3 coding sequence is TGTGCTAGCAGCGCTACGAGCGGGGGGTTAAATGAGCAGTTCTTA.